The rows below give T cell receptor beta chains drawn from one sample of a study of post-analysis software for immune sequencing data. TCRdb re-analysed the PCR reads in MiXCR, keeping a single row per CDR3 protein. The sample has hundreds of thousands of distinct CDR3 sequences, over 45% seen once. Sequences were obtained from blood. The source of these receptors is a girl aged 2 to 10 with multiple sclerosis. Each CDR3 is given with its conserved first and last residue. D genes are given only for firm matches. A row's size may be missing; if present it is once, few, many or a size class.

.	TRBV21-1	.	TRBJ2-5	TGTGCCAGCAGCAAAGGTGGACTAGCGACCAATGAGCAGTACTTC	CASSKGGLATNEQYF
.	TRBV5-1	.	TRBJ2-7	TGCGCCAGCAGCCATCCAGGGCCCCAAAGCTACGAGCAGTACTTC	CASSHPGPQSYEQYF
.	TRBV9	.	TRBJ2-5	TGTGCCAGCAGCGTAGAAGGATTCAGGCAAGAGACCCAGTACTTC	CASSVEGFRQETQYF
.	TRBV29-1	.	TRBJ2-1	TGCAGCGTTGAACTAGTTAGGTACAATGAGCAGTTCTTC	CSVELVRYNEQFF
.	TRBV29-1	.	TRBJ2-7	TGCAGCGTCCAACAGGGTTGCGAGCAGTACTTC	CSVQQGCEQYF
.	TRBV7-3	.	TRBJ2-1	TGTGCCAGCAGCTTAACGGTCTTACGGACCAATGAGCAGTTCTTC	CASSLTVLRTNEQFF
.	TRBV20-1	.	TRBJ1-5	TGCAGTGCTAGAGATCTCGGGCAGAGCAATCAGCCCCAGCATTTT	CSARDLGQSNQPQHF
.	TRBV25-1	.	TRBJ1-2	TGTGCCAGCAGTACGGCGGGGGCGCTCTATGGCTACACCTTC	CASSTAGALYGYTF
.	TRBV5-6	few	TRBJ2-1	TGTGCCAGCAGCTTGGACGGCCAGATGGTCTACAATGAGCAGTTCTTC	CASSLDGQMVYNEQFF
TRBD1	TRBV6-2/TRBV6-3	.	TRBJ2-5	TGTGCCAGCAGTCGCCCGACAGGGGGCGGAGAGACCCAGTACTTC	CASSRPTGGGETQYF